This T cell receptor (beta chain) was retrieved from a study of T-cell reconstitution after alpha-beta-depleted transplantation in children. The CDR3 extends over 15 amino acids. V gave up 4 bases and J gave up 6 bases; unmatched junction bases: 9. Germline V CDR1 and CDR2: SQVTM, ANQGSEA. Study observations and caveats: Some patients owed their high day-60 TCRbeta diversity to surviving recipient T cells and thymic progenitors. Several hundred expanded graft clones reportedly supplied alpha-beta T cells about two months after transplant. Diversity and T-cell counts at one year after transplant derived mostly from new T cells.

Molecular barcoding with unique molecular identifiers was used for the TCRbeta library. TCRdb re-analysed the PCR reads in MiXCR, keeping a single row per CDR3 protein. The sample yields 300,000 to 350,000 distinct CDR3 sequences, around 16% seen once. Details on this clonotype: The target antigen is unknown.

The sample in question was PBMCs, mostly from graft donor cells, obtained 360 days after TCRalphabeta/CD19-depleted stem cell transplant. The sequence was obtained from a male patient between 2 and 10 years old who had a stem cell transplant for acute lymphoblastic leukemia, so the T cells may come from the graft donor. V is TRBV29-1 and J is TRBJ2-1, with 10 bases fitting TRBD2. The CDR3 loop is CSVAEAGGPPNEQFF. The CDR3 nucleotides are TGCAGCGTTGCCGAAGCGGGAGGGCCCCCCAATGAGCAGTTCTTC.